This TCR beta chain is drawn from a study of T cells in Graves' hyperthyroidism and ophthalmopathy. Researchers took RNA transcripts and amplified the TCR beta CDR3 regions from them. Using the HTBI primer set, a first-round RT-PCR was run on the TCR CDR3. One entry per CDR3 protein results from TCRdb running MiXCR on the multiplex PCR reads. The table includes 550,000 to 650,000 distinct CDR3 sequences, approximately 15% detected once. There are many counts of this clonotype. Its specificity is unknown. Looked up from germline, CDR1 is SQVTM and CDR2 is ANQGSEA. This CDR3 is built from 15 residues. Trimming removed 6 bases from V and 3 bases from J; junction bases left unmatched: 12. Study-level findings and limits: Prediction of ophthalmopathy progression came a median around 7.1 months pre-onset. Within blood appeared most thyroid clonotypes that had expanded above 0.001.

The V call is TRBV29-1, the J call TRBJ1-2, with TRBD1 matching 8 bases. This TCR was sampled from a woman aged 25 to 39 with Graves' hyperthyroidism that later progressed to Graves' ophthalmopathy. Sequenced sample: blood. The CDR3 is CSVGMWDRRDYGYTF. The CDR3 DNA reads TGCAGCGTCGGCATGTGGGACAGGAGAGACTATGGCTACACCTTC.